The clone carrying this TCR beta chain was found a few times. The data are from a study of blood T cells in healthy people across ages. The authors ran a second PCR of roughly 6 to 12 cycles using a sample-barcoded 5' primer and a J-beta primer mix. TCRdb processed the 5' RACE reads anew with MiXCR; each CDR3 protein has one entry. The table records roughly 1.5 million distinct CDR3 sequences, under 55% of them present only once. The donors, healthy Caucasians from Russia, were aged about 6 to 95. Sequenced material: blood. This receptor was obtained from a woman younger than 30 in good health.

DNA for the CDR3: TGTGCCAGCAGCGGGGGCAGGGGGCTCTATGGCTACACCTTC. Protein: CASSGGRGLYGYTF. The chain recombines TRBV9 with TRBJ1-2; 8 bases are shared with TRBD1. The CDR3 is made up of 14 amino acids. Trimming removed 3 bases from V and 4 bases from J; junction bases left unmatched: 5. From germline, CDR1 is SGDLS and CDR2 YYNGEE.